A selection of T cell receptor beta chains follows, all from one sample in a study of blood T cells in healthy people across ages. One entry per CDR3 protein results from TCRdb running MiXCR on the 5' RACE reads. The sample consists of roughly 1.4 million distinct CDR3 sequences, almost 60% of them appearing once. Input material: blood. Source of these receptors: a man younger than 35 in good health. The CDR3 runs from the conserved cysteine through the conserved F or W. Fields, in order: V gene, D gene, clone size, J gene, CDR3 protein, CDR3 DNA. D genes are given only for firm matches. Clone sizes are given selectively: once, few, many, or a class where the clone is expanded.

v_gene: TRBV5-1; d_gene: -; abundance: -; j_gene: TRBJ2-1; CDR3aa: CASSYDWREALNNEQFF; CDR3nt: TGCGCCAGCAGCTATGATTGGAGGGAAGCTCTTAATAATGAGCAGTTCTTC
v_gene: TRBV29-1; d_gene: -; abundance: -; j_gene: TRBJ2-2; CDR3aa: CSVEGGQNTGELFF; CDR3nt: TGCAGCGTTGAAGGCGGCCAGAACACCGGGGAGCTGTTTTTT
v_gene: TRBV27; d_gene: -; abundance: few; j_gene: TRBJ2-7; CDR3aa: CASSFIGASYEQYF; CDR3nt: TGTGCCAGCAGTTTTATCGGGGCCTCCTACGAGCAGTACTTC
v_gene: TRBV19; d_gene: -; abundance: -; j_gene: TRBJ1-5; CDR3aa: CASSNRAGNQPQHF; CDR3nt: TGTGCCAGTAGTAACCGGGCGGGCAATCAGCCCCAGCATTTT
v_gene: TRBV20-1; d_gene: -; abundance: -; j_gene: TRBJ2-3; CDR3aa: CSAKSRKPSTDTQYF; CDR3nt: TGCAGTGCTAAGAGTAGGAAACCTAGCACAGATACGCAGTATTTT
v_gene: TRBV10-3; d_gene: -; abundance: once; j_gene: TRBJ2-7; CDR3aa: CAISEGLTNEQYF; CDR3nt: TGTGCCATCAGTGAGGGGCTCACCAACGAGCAGTACTTC
v_gene: TRBV20-1; d_gene: -; abundance: -; j_gene: TRBJ1-5; CDR3aa: CSARFIRKGWGDQPQHF; CDR3nt: TGCAGTGCTAGGTTTATCAGAAAGGGTTGGGGAGATCAGCCCCAGCATTTT
v_gene: TRBV6-5; d_gene: TRBD1; abundance: -; j_gene: TRBJ2-7; CDR3aa: CASSQRTGFYYEQYF; CDR3nt: TGTGCCAGCAGCCAGAGGACAGGCTTTTACTACGAGCAGTACTTC
v_gene: TRBV7-9; d_gene: -; abundance: -; j_gene: TRBJ1-2; CDR3aa: CTSSPSDSFVYYGYTF; CDR3nt: TGTACCAGCAGCCCATCGGACAGCTTTGTCTACTATGGCTACACCTTC
v_gene: TRBV4-2; d_gene: -; abundance: few; j_gene: TRBJ2-1; CDR3aa: CASSQLLNNEQFF; CDR3nt: TGTGCCAGCAGCCAATTGCTGAACAATGAGCAGTTCTTC
v_gene: TRBV27; d_gene: -; abundance: -; j_gene: TRBJ1-2; CDR3aa: CASRSLQADNYGYTF; CDR3nt: TGTGCCAGCAGATCCCTACAGGCAGATAACTATGGCTACACCTTC
v_gene: TRBV7-9; d_gene: TRBD2; abundance: -; j_gene: TRBJ2-1; CDR3aa: CASSLVSSGSVGNEQFF; CDR3nt: TGTGCCAGCAGCTTAGTATCTAGCGGGAGCGTGGGCAATGAGCAGTTCTTC
v_gene: TRBV20-1; d_gene: TRBD2; abundance: -; j_gene: TRBJ2-1; CDR3aa: CSARSGLAGNNEQFF; CDR3nt: TGCAGTGCTAGGTCGGGACTAGCGGGGAACAATGAGCAGTTCTTC
v_gene: TRBV10-3; d_gene: TRBD1; abundance: -; j_gene: TRBJ1-5; CDR3aa: CAISESRGQVGDQPQHF; CDR3nt: TGTGCCATCAGTGAGTCAAGGGGACAGGTCGGCGATCAGCCCCAGCATTTT
v_gene: TRBV4-1; d_gene: -; abundance: -; j_gene: TRBJ2-1; CDR3aa: CASSQTSRAPSYNEQFF; CDR3nt: TGCGCCAGCAGCCAAACTAGTCGGGCCCCATCCTACAATGAGCAGTTCTTC
v_gene: TRBV7-2; d_gene: -; abundance: -; j_gene: TRBJ2-5; CDR3aa: CASSLWIQETQYF; CDR3nt: TGTGCCAGCAGCTTATGGATACAAGAGACCCAGTACTTC
v_gene: TRBV29-1; d_gene: -; abundance: few; j_gene: TRBJ2-2; CDR3aa: CSVQGVPGELFF; CDR3nt: TGCAGCGTTCAGGGAGTCCCCGGGGAGCTGTTTTTT
v_gene: TRBV5-1; d_gene: TRBD2; abundance: -; j_gene: TRBJ2-1; CDR3aa: CASSYGLAGSDEQFF; CDR3nt: TGCGCCAGCAGCTACGGACTAGCGGGATCAGATGAGCAGTTCTTC